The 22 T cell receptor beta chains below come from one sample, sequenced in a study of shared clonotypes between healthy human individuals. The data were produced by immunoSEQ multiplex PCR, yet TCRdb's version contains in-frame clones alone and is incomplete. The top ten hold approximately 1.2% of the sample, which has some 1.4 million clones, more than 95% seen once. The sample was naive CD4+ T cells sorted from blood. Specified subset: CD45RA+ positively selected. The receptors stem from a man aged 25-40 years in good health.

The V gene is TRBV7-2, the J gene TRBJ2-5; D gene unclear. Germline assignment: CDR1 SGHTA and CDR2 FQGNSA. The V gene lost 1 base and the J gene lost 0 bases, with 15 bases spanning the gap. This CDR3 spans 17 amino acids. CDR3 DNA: TGTGCCAGCAGCTTAGGAAGGCTTCTCCGGTACCAAGAGACCCAGTACTTC. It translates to CASSLGRLLRYQETQYF. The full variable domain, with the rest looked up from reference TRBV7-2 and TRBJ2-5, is GAGVSQSPSNKVTEKGKDVELRCDPISGHTALYWYRQSLGQGLEFLIYFQGNSAPDKSGLPSDRFSAERTGGSVSTLTIQRTQQEDSAVYLCASSLGRLLRYQETQYFGPGTRLLVL.

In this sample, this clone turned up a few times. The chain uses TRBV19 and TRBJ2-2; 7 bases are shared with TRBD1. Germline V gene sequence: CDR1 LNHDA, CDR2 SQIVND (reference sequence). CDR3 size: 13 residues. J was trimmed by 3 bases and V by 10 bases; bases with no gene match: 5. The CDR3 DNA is TGTGCCACCAACAGGGGTTACACCGGGGAGCTGTTTTTT. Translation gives CATNRGYTGELFF.

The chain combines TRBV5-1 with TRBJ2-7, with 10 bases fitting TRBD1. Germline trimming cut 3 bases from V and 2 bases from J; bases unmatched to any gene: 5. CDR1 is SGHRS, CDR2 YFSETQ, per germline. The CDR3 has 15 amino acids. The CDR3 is CASSSGTGATYEQYF. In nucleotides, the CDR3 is TGCGCCAGCAGCTCGGGGACAGGGGCTACCTACGAGCAGTACTTC.

CDR3 bases: TGTGCCAGCAGCTTAGGGGATGGAAACTATGGCTACACCTTC. This sequence encodes CASSLGDGNYGYTF. This chain links TRBV7-6 with TRBJ1-2; D gene ambiguous. This CDR3 has 14 residues. CDR1 SGHVS and CDR2 FNYEAQ come from the germline V gene. Trimming took off 1 base at V and 2 bases at J, with 8 bases between the two ends.

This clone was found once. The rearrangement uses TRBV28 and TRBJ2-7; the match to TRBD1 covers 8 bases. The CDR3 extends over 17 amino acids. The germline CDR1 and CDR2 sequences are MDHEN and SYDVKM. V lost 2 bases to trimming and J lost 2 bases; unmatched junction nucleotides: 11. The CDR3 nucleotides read TGTGCCAGCAGTTTACCTTCAGGGGGCGCTTGGGCCTACGAGCAGTACTTC. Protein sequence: CASSLPSGGAWAYEQYF.

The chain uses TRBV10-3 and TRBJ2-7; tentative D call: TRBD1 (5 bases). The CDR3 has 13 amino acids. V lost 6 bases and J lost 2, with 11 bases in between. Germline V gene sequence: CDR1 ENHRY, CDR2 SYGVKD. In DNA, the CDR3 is TGTGCCATCAGCCCGACAGAGACCTACGAGCAGTACTTC. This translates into CAISPTETYEQYF.

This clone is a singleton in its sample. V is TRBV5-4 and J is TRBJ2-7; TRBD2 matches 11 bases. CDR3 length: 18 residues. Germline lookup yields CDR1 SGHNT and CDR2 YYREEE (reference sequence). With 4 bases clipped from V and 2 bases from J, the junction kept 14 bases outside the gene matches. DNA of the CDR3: TGTGCCAGCAGCCCAGGAGGTTTAGCGGGAGGGGTCCCCTACGAGCAGTACTTC. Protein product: CASSPGGLAGGVPYEQYF. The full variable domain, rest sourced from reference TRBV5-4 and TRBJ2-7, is ETGVTQSPTHLIKTRGQQVTLRCSSQSGHNTVSWYQQALGQGPQFIFQYYREEENGRGNFPPRFSGLQFPNYSSELNVNALELDDSALYLCASSPGGLAGGVPYEQYFGPGTRLTVT.

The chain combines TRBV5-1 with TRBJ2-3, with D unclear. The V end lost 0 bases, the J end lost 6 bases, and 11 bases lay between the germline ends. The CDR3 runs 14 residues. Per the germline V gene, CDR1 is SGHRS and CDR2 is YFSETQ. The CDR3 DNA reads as TGCGCCAGCAGCTTGGATAGCCCCCGCGATACGCAGTATTTT. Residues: CASSLDSPRDTQYF.

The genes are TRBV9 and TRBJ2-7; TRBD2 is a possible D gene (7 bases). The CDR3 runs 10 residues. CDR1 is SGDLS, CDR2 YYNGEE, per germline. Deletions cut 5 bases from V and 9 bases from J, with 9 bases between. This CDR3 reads CASRGGPQYF. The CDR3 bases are TGTGCCAGCAGGGGGGGGCCGCAGTACTTC.

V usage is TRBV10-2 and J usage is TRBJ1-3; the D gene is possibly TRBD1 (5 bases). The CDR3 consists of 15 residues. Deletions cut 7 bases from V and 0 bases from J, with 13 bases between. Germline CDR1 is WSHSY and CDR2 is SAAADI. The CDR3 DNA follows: TGCGCCAGCAAGGGGACGGCCAACTCTGGAAACACCATATATTTT. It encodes CASKGTANSGNTIYF.

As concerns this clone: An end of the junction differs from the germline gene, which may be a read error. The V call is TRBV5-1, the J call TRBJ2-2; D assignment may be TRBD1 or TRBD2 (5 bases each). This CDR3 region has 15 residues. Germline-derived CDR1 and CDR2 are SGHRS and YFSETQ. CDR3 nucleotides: TGCGCCAGCAGCTTGATGGGGACGAAGACCGGGGAGCTGTTTTTT. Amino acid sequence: CASSLMGTKTGELFF.

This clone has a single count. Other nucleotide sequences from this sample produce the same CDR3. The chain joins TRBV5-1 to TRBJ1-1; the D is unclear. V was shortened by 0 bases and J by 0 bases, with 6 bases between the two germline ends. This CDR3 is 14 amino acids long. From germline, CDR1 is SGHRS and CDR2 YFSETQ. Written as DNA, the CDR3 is TGCGCCAGCAGCTTGGGTACGATGAACACTGAAGCTTTCTTT. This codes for CASSLGTMNTEAFF.

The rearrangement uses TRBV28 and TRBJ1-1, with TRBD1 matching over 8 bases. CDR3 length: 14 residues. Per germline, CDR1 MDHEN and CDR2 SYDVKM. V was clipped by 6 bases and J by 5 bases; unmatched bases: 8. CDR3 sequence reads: CASRLWTGWTEAFF. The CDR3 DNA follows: TGTGCCAGCAGACTTTGGACAGGGTGGACTGAAGCTTTCTTT.

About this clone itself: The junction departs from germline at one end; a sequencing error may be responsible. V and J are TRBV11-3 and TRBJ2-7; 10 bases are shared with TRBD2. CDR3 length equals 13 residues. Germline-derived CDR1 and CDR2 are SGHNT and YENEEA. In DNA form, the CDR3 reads TGTGCCAGCAGCTTAGTGGCTAGCGGGGGACTTGACTTC. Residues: CASSLVASGGLDF.

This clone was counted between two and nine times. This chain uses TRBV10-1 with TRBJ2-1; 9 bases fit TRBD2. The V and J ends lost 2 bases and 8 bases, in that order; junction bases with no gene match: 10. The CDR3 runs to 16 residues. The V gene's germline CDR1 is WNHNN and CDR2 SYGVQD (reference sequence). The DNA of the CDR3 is TGCGCCAGCAGTGAGGAGGTTAGCGGGAGTCTGGATGAGCAGTTCTTC. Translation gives CASSEEVSGSLDEQFF.

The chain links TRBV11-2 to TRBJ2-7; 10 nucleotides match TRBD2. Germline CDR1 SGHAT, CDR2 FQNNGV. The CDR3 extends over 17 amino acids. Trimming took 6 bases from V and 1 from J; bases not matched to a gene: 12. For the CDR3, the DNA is TGTGCCAGCAGAGCACCGGGACTAGCGATAAAATCCTACGAGCAGTACTTC. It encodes CASRAPGLAIKSYEQYF.

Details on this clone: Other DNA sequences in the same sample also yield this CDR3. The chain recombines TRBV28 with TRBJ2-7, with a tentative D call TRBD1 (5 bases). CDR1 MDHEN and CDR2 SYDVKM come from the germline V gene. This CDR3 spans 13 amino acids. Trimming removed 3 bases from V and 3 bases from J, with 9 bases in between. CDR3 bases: TGTGCCAGCAGTTTGCAGGGTTTCTACGAGCAGTACTTC. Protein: CASSLQGFYEQYF.

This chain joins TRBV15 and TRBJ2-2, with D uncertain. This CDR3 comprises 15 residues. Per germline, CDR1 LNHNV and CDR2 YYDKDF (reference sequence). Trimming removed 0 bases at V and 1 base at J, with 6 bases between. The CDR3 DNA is TGTGCCACCAGCAGAGATCGAGAGAACACCGGGGAGCTGTTTTTT. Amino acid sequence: CATSRDRENTGELFF.

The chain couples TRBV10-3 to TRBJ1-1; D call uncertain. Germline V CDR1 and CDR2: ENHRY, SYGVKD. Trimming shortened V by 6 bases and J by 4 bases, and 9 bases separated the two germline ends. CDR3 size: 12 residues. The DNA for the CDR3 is TGTGCCATCAGGGAGGTAGGCACTGAAGCTTTCTTT. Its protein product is CAIREVGTEAFF.

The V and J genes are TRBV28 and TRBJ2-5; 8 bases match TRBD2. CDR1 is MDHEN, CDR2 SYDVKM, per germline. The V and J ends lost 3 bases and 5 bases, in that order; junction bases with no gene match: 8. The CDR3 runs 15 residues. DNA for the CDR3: TGTGCCAGCAGTTTCGGGGCGGGAGGTCTTGAGACCCAGTACTTC. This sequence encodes CASSFGAGGLETQYF.

CDR3: CASSFAAEVSSYEQYF. In nucleotides, the CDR3 is TGTGCCAGCAGCTTCGCGGCTGAGGTCAGTTCCTACGAGCAGTACTTC. The chain combines TRBV7-2 with TRBJ2-7; D is ambiguous. The V end lost 3 bases, the J end lost 1 base, and 16 bases lay between the germline ends. This CDR3 is built from 16 residues. Germline V gene sequence: CDR1 SGHTA, CDR2 FQGNSA.

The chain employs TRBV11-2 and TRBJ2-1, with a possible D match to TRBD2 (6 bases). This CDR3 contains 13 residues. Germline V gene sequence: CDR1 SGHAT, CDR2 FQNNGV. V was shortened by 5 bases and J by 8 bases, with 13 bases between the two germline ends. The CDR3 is CASSHGTGYEQFF. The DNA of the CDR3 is TGTGCCAGCAGCCACGGGACTGGATATGAGCAGTTCTTC.